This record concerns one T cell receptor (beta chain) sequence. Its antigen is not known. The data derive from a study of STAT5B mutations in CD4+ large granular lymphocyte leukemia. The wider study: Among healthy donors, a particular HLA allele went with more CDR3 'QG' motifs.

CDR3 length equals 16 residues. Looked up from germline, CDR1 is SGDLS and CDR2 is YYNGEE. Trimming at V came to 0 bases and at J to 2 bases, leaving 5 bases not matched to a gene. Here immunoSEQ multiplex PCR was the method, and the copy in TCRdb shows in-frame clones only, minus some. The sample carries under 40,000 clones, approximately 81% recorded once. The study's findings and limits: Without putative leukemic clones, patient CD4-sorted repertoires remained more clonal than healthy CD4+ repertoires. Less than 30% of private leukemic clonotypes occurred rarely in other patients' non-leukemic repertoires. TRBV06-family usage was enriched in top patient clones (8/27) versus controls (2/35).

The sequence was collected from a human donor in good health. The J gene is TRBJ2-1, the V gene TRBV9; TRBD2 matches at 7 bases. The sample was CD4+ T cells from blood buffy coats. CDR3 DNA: TGTGCCAGCAGCGTAGATCCAGCGGGACCCTACAATGAGCAGTTCTTC. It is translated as CASSVDPAGPYNEQFF.